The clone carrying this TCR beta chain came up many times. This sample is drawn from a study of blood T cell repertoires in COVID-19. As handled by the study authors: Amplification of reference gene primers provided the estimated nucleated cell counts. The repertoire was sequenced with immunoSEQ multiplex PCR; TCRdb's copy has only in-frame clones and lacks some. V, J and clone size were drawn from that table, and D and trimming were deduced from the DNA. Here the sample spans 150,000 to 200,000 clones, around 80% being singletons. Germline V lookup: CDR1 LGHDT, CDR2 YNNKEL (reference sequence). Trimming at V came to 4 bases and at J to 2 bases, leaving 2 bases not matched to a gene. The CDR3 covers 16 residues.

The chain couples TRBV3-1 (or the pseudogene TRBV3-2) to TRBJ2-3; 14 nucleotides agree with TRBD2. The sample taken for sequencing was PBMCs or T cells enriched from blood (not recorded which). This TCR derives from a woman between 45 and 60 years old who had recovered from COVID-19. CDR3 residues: CASSRLAGGYTDTQYF. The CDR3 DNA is TGTGCCAGCAGCCGACTAGCGGGAGGGTACACAGATACGCAGTATTTT.